This TCR beta chain is from a study of blood T cells in healthy people across ages. Overall study findings and caveats: Age showed a roughly linear inverse relationship with TCR beta diversity per million T cells.

A J-beta primer mix and a sample-barcoded 5' primer were used in a second PCR of about 7 to 12 cycles. TCRdb reprocessed the 5' RACE reads with MiXCR, giving one entry per CDR3 protein. The data contain nearly 1 million distinct CDR3 sequences, 51% of them seen just once; the ten biggest clones take up over 20%. Concerning this clonotype itself: Its matching antigen is unknown.

The receptor was isolated from a woman in her sixties in good health. Sequenced input: blood.

For the CDR3, the DNA is TGCAGTGCTAGCTTTTTAGGGAGGGGCGTTGATGAGCAGTTCTTC. Residues: CSASFLGRGVDEQFF. The chain recombines TRBV20-1 with TRBJ2-1, with TRBD2 matching 7 bases. The CDR3 extends over 15 amino acids. Germline values: CDR1 DFQATT, CDR2 SNEGSKA (reference sequence). Trimming at V came to 3 bases and at J to 8 bases, leaving 13 bases not matched to a gene.